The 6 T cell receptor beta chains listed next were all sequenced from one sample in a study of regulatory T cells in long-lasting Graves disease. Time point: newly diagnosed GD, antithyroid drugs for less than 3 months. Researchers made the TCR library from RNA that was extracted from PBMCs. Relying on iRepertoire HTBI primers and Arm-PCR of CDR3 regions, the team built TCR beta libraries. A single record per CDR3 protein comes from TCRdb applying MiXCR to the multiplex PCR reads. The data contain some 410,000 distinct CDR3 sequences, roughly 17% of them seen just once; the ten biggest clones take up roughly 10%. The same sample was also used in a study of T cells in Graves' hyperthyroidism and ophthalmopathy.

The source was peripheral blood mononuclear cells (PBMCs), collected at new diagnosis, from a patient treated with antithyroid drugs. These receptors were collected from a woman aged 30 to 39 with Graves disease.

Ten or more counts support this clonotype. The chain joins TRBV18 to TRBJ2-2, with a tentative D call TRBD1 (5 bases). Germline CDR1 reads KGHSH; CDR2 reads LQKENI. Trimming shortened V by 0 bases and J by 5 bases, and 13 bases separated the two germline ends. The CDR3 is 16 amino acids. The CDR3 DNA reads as TGTGCCAGCTCACCACCCCAGGGTACCGGTACCGGGGAGCTGTTTTTT. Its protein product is CASSPPQGTGTGELFF.

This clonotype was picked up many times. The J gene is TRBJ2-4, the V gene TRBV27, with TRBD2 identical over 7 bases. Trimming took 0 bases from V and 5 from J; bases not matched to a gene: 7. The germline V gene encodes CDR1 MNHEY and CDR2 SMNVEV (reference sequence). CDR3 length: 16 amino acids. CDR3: CASSLSGEGNQNIQYF. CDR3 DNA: TGTGCCAGCAGTTTATCTGGGGAGGGGAACCAAAACATTCAGTACTTC.

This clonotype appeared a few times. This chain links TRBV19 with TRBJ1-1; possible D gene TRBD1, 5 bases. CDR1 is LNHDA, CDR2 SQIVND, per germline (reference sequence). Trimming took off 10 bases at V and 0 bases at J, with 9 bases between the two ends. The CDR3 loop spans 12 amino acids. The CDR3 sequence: CAIRGLNTEAFF. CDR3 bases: TGTGCCATCCGGGGGTTGAACACTGAAGCTTTCTTT.

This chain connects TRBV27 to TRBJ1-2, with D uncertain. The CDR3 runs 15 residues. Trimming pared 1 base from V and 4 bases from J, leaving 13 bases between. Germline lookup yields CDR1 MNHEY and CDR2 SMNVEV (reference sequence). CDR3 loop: CASSLFKQTVYGYTF. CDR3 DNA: TGTGCCAGCAGTTTATTCAAACAGACCGTCTATGGCTACACCTTC.

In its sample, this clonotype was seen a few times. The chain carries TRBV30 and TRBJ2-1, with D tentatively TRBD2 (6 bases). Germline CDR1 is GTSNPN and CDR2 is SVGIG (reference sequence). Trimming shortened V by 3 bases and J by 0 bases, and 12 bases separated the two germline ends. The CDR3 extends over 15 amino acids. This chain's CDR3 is CAWRSAGGSYNEQFF. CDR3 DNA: TGTGCCTGGAGGTCAGCGGGCGGCTCCTACAATGAGCAGTTCTTC.

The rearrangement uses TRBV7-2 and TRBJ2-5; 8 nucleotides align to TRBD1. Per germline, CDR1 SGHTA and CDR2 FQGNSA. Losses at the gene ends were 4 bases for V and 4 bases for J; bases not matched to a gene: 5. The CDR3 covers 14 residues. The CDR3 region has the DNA TGTGCCAGCAGCTCTCGGACAGGGATAGAGACCCAGTACTTC. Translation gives CASSSRTGIETQYF.